These 19 T cell receptor beta chains came from one sample sequenced in a study of Graves' ophthalmopathy and Graves' hyperthyroidism. RNA transcripts served as template for amplifying TCR beta CDR3 sequences. Investigators did first-round RT-PCR with HTBI primers, then second-round multiplex PCR. TCRdb re-called the multiplex PCR reads through MiXCR, storing one row per CDR3 protein. The sample shows about 210,000 distinct CDR3 sequences, about 32% of them seen only once. Sequencing was performed on peripheral blood. These receptor sequences come from a man in his fifties or sixties with Graves' ophthalmopathy.

Many counts were recorded for this clonotype. V usage is TRBV19 and J usage is TRBJ1-1; D unclear. Trimming pared 6 bases from V and 0 bases from J, leaving 11 bases between. Germline V CDR1 and CDR2: LNHDA, SQIVND (reference sequence). This CDR3 spans 14 amino acids. The DNA for the CDR3 is TGTGCCAGTAGGTCAGATTCCATGAACACTGAAGCTTTCTTT. This sequence encodes CASRSDSMNTEAFF.

The genes are TRBV20-1 and TRBJ1-5, with unresolved D. Per the germline V gene, CDR1 is DFQATT and CDR2 is SNEGSKA (reference sequence). The V end was cut by 3 bases, the J end by 0 bases, with 9 bases between. The CDR3 length is 14 residues. The CDR3 nucleotides are TGCAGTGCTAGCAGCAGCAATAGCAATCAGCCCCAGCATTTT. Translation gives CSASSSNSNQPQHF.

V and J are TRBV12-3 or TRBV12-4 and TRBJ2-7, with a weak D call TRBD1 (5 bases). The CDR3 runs 15 residues. Trimming removed 2 bases from V and 3 bases from J, with 14 bases in between. CDR3 residues: CASSLTDKRHYEQYF. In DNA form, the CDR3 reads TGTGCCAGCAGTTTAACGGACAAGCGCCACTACGAGCAGTACTTC.

Ten or more counts support this clonotype. This chain links TRBV15 with TRBJ2-7, with D tentatively TRBD1 (6 bases). Germline-derived CDR1 and CDR2 are LNHNV and YYDKDF (reference sequence). The germline V and J ends were trimmed by 0 bases and 2 bases, with 14 bases remaining between them. This CDR3 contains 16 residues. In DNA, the CDR3 is TGTGCCACCAGCAGAGATCAGAACAGGGCCCCCTACGAGCAGTACTTC. Translation: CATSRDQNRAPYEQYF.

V usage is TRBV7-2 and J usage is TRBJ2-7; D call uncertain. Germline-derived CDR1 and CDR2 are SGHTA and FQGNSA. The V and J ends lost 0 bases and 1 base respectively, with 7 bases between them. CDR3 size: 14 residues. CDR3 DNA sequence: TGTGCCAGCAGCTTAGCGACGGGTTCCTACGAGCAGTACTTC. Residues: CASSLATGSYEQYF.

This clonotype was counted many times. J is TRBJ2-7 and V is TRBV19; maybe TRBD2 (6 bases). The V end was cut by 7 bases, the J end by 0 bases, with 16 bases between. Germline V gene sequence: CDR1 LNHDA, CDR2 SQIVND (reference sequence). The CDR3 covers 15 residues. The CDR3 nucleotides are TGTGCCAGTAATCGGAGGAGGGCAACCTCCTACGAGCAGTACTTC. Translating it yields CASNRRRATSYEQYF. Using reference TRBV19 and TRBJ2-7 for the parts outside the CDR3, the full variable domain is DGGITQSPKYLFRKEGQNVTLSCEQNLNHDAMYWYRQDPGQGLRLIYYSQIVNDFQKGDIAEGYSVSREKKESFPLTVTSAQKNPTAFYLCASNRRRATSYEQYFGPGTRLTVT.

This clonotype appeared many times. The V and J genes are TRBV28 and TRBJ1-6; possible D gene TRBD1, 5 bases. CDR3 length: 16 residues. V lost 6 bases and J 10 bases, leaving 22 bases between the germline ends. The germline gives CDR1 MDHEN, CDR2 SYDVKM. CDR3 residues: CASSSYHSGVGSPLHF. The CDR3 DNA is TGTGCCAGCAGCTCGTACCACTCGGGGGTAGGATCACCCCTCCACTTT.

This clonotype was detected ten times or more. CDR3 loop: CASSPRDSTTEAFF. Here the CDR3 DNA reads TGTGCCAGCAGCCCCCGGGACAGTACCACTGAAGCTTTCTTT. This sequence joins TRBV28 and TRBJ1-1; the match to TRBD1 covers 7 bases. Germline loops: CDR1 MDHEN, CDR2 SYDVKM. CDR3 length: 14 residues. The ends lost 6 bases at V and 4 bases at J; junction bases unmatched: 8.

The chain is built from TRBV6-2 or TRBV6-3 and TRBJ1-2; tentative D call: TRBD1 (5 bases). The CDR3 has 14 amino acids. V gave up 5 bases and J gave up 4 bases, with 14 bases separating them. Germline V gene sequence: CDR1 MNHEY, CDR2 SVGEGT. The CDR3 sequence: CASSRPQTAYGYTF. CDR3 DNA: TGTGCCAGCAGTCGCCCTCAGACAGCCTATGGCTACACCTTC.

This clonotype has at least ten counts. The chain couples TRBV29-1 to TRBJ2-7, with 11 bases identical to TRBD2. V lost 4 bases, J lost 2 bases, and 7 bases stayed unmatched. The CDR3 contains 15 residues. Germline values: CDR1 SQVTM, CDR2 ANQGSEA. This CDR3 is CSVGLGLAAPYEQYF. CDR3 nucleotides: TGCAGCGTTGGGTTGGGACTAGCGGCACCCTACGAGCAGTACTTC.

The chain couples TRBV7-2 to TRBJ2-7; 7 bases agree with TRBD2. V shed 8 bases, J shed 7 bases, and the junction held 8 bases outside the gene matches. Germline lookup yields CDR1 SGHTA and CDR2 FQGNSA. This CDR3 has 12 amino acids. The DNA of the CDR3 is TGTGCCAGCGGCATGGGGGGGTCGGAGCAGTACTTC. Amino acids: CASGMGGSEQYF.

The J gene is TRBJ1-3, the V gene TRBV6-2 or TRBV6-3; D call uncertain. The CDR3 totals 17 residues. V was trimmed by 0 bases and J by 0 bases, leaving 12 bases between them. CDR1 is MNHEY, CDR2 SVGEGT, per germline. This CDR3 reads CASSYSTRDPSGNTIYF. The CDR3 DNA reads as TGTGCCAGCAGTTACTCGACGCGGGATCCCTCTGGAAACACCATATATTTT.

This clonotype was detected many times. The chain combines TRBV4-3 with TRBJ1-1; D remains unclear. Germline CDR1 and CDR2: LGHNA and YSLEER. The CDR3 is made up of 15 amino acids. V lost 0 bases and J lost 8, with 16 bases in between. The CDR3 DNA reads as TGCGCCAGCAGCCAAGATGGGTCCTATACCGGGGAAGCTTTCTTT. It translates to CASSQDGSYTGEAFF.

The V and J genes are TRBV27 and TRBJ1-2; no definite D call. The length of the CDR3 is 14 residues. V lost 5 bases, J lost 2 bases, and 12 bases lay in between. Germline lookup yields CDR1 MNHEY and CDR2 SMNVEV (reference sequence). The CDR3 DNA sequence: TGTGCCAGCAGTCCCACGTCGGAGAACTATGGCTACACCTTC. Translated, it gives CASSPTSENYGYTF.

This clonotype was detected ten times or more. V is TRBV12-3 or TRBV12-4 and J is TRBJ2-2; D unresolved. Deletions cut 6 bases from V and 3 bases from J, with 8 bases between. This CDR3 contains 13 residues. DNA of the CDR3: TGTGCCAGCAGAGATCCGTACACCGGGGAGCTGTTTTTT. Translated, it gives CASRDPYTGELFF.

This chain connects TRBV6-5 to TRBJ2-7; 9 nucleotides align to TRBD1. The V gene end was trimmed by 2 bases and the J gene end by 3 bases; junction bases not matched to a gene: 8. CDR3 size: 16 residues. Germline V gene data show CDR1 as MNHEY and CDR2 as SVGAGI. CDR3 in amino acids: CASSYGLLGQGYEQYF. In DNA form, the CDR3 reads TGTGCCAGCAGTTACGGCCTCCTGGGACAGGGCTACGAGCAGTACTTC.

This clonotype was observed at least ten times. The chain has TRBV6-5 and TRBJ2-5; the match to TRBD1 covers 8 bases. Looked up from germline, CDR1 is MNHEY and CDR2 is SVGAGI. The CDR3 covers 15 residues. The ends lost 5 bases at V and 5 bases at J; junction bases unmatched: 10. CDR3 coding DNA: TGTGCCAGCAGTCAAACAGGGGGTACGGGCGAGACCCAGTACTTC. Its protein product is CASSQTGGTGETQYF.

This clonotype has ten or more counts. The chain joins TRBV6-2 or TRBV6-3 to TRBJ1-2, with no clear D. V lost 6 bases, J lost 10 bases, and 24 bases lay in between. This CDR3 region has 15 residues. From germline, CDR1 is MNHEY and CDR2 SVGEGT. DNA for the CDR3: TGTGCCAGCAGCCCGTTGGGGAGCGAGATGTCAGCCTACACCTTC. It specifies CASSPLGSEMSAYTF.

This clonotype was observed at least ten times. The V gene is TRBV10-1, the J gene TRBJ2-7, with 11 bases aligning to TRBD1. CDR1 WNHNN and CDR2 SYGVQD come from the germline V gene (reference sequence). J gave up 2 bases and V 5 bases, and 5 bases lay outside the gene matches. This CDR3 spans 15 amino acids. CDR3 DNA: TGCGCCAGCAGTAGGGGACAGGGGGGCACCTACGAGCAGTACTTC. Amino acids: CASSRGQGGTYEQYF.